What follows are 23 T cell receptor beta chains derived from one specimen sequenced in a study of cytomegalovirus exposure and HLA in healthy donors. PCR involved 60 Vbeta and 13 Jbeta primers. TCRdb's copy holds only in-frame clones and misses some; the assay was immunoSEQ multiplex PCR. Altogether fewer than 250,000 clones are present, nearly 80% being singletons, with the ten largest covering 1.5% to 2%. Sequencing was carried out using PBMCs. Receptors originate from a male donor in good health and CMV-seronegative.

The chain is built from TRBV5-1 and TRBJ2-2; D remains ambiguous. Germline loops: CDR1 SGHRS, CDR2 YFSETQ. V was clipped by 5 bases and J by 7 bases, with 12 bases between them. The CDR3 runs to 13 residues. CDR3 region: CASSLSSDGELFF. DNA of the CDR3: TGCGCCAGCAGTTTATCCAGCGACGGGGAGCTGTTTTTT.

This chain links TRBV5-1 with TRBJ1-3, with 9 bases matching TRBD1. With 3 bases clipped from V and 0 bases from J, the junction kept 10 bases outside the gene matches. Germline V gives CDR1 SGHRS, CDR2 YFSETQ. The CDR3 runs 18 residues. Written as DNA, the CDR3 is TGCGCCAGCAGCTCCCGGGAGGACAGGGGCCGCTCTGGAAACACCATATATTTT. It codes for CASSSREDRGRSGNTIYF.

The chain links TRBV7-2 to TRBJ1-1, with a tentative D call TRBD1 (5 bases). The CDR3 runs 15 residues. Trimming stripped 0 bases from V and 5 bases from J, with 13 bases between. CDR1 is SGHTA and CDR2 is FQGNSA in the germline V gene. The CDR3 DNA follows: TGTGCCAGCAGCTTAGCGGAGGGGATGGCTACTGAAGCTTTCTTT. This sequence encodes CASSLAEGMATEAFF.

The V call is TRBV6-5, the J call TRBJ1-1; tentatively, D is TRBD1 (6 bases). Germline CDR1 MNHEY, CDR2 SVGAGI. V was trimmed by 5 bases and J by 3 bases, leaving 16 bases between them. This CDR3 contains 15 residues. This chain's CDR3 is CASSRRRGRDTEAFF. CDR3 sequence (DNA): TGTGCCAGCAGTCGGAGAAGGGGGAGGGACACTGAAGCTTTCTTT.

The rearrangement links TRBV2 to TRBJ2-1; 8 bases agree with TRBD2. Germline V gives CDR1 SNHLY, CDR2 FYNNEI. The trim removed 8 bases at V and 7 bases at J, leaving 13 bases unmatched. This CDR3 has 15 amino acids. The CDR3 DNA reads as TGTGCCAGCGGCGGCTCGTGGGCGGGAGGAAATGAGCAGTTCTTC. Residues: CASGGSWAGGNEQFF.

This clone occurred once. The CDR3 sequence is CASTDTVPYEQYF. CDR3 nucleotides: TGTGCCAGCACCGACACAGTCCCCTACGAGCAGTACTTC. The chain carries TRBV28 and TRBJ2-7; D unclear. There are 13 residues in the CDR3. The V gene's germline CDR1 is MDHEN and CDR2 SYDVKM. V was shortened by 7 bases and J by 2 bases, with 12 bases between the two germline ends.

This clone was observed once. The rearrangement joins TRBV28 to TRBJ1-6; 9 bases line up with TRBD1. The CDR3 extends over 14 amino acids. Germline V gene sequence: CDR1 MDHEN, CDR2 SYDVKM. After removal of 6 bases from V and 7 bases from J, the junction contained 4 bases not matched to a gene. As DNA, the CDR3 is TGTGCCAGCAGGTCCGGGACAGGGAATTCACCCCTCCACTTT. Protein sequence: CASRSGTGNSPLHF.

The V call is TRBV30, the J call TRBJ1-1; no reliable D call. V dropped 6 bases and J dropped 4 bases, with 9 bases sitting between them. The germline V gene has CDR1 GTSNPN and CDR2 SVGIG (reference sequence). The CDR3 has 11 amino acids. CDR3 in DNA: TGTGCCTGTGCAAGGAGCACTGAAGCTTTCTTT. Translated, it gives CACARSTEAFF.

The chain carries TRBV5-1 and TRBJ2-5, with TRBD2 as a possible D gene (6 bases). With 7 bases removed from V and 5 bases from J, the gap between germline ends came to 15 bases. CDR3 size: 13 residues. The germline V gene encodes CDR1 SGHRS and CDR2 YFSETQ. The CDR3, as DNA: TGCGCCAGCGGGCTAGCGCCCAAGGAGACCCAGTACTTC. This gives the protein CASGLAPKETQYF.

Only one count was recorded for this clone. This rearrangement joins TRBV14 to TRBJ2-4; 14 positions agree with TRBD2. The CDR3 is made up of 18 amino acids. V lost 4 bases and J lost 3; bases outside the gene matches: 8. Germline V lookup: CDR1 SGHDN, CDR2 FVKESK. The CDR3 spells CASSLGLAGGRGKNIQYF. CDR3 bases: TGTGCCAGCAGCCTCGGACTAGCGGGGGGAAGGGGCAAAAACATTCAGTACTTC.

The chain carries TRBV5-1 and TRBJ1-6; D ambiguous. This CDR3 spans 15 amino acids. Germline V gene sequence: CDR1 SGHRS, CDR2 YFSETQ. V lost 5 bases and J lost 8, with 17 bases in between. CDR3: CASRRAGRPDSPLHF. The DNA of the CDR3 is TGCGCCAGCAGGAGGGCGGGCCGGCCTGATTCACCCCTCCACTTT. Supplemented by reference TRBV5-1 and TRBJ1-6, the full variable domain reads KAGVTQTPRYLIKTRGQQVTLSCSPISGHRSVSWYQQTPGQGLQFLFEYFSETQRNKGNFPGRFSGRQFSNSRSEMNVSTLELGDSALYLCASRRAGRPDSPLHFGNGTRLTVT.

The chain joins TRBV7-6 to TRBJ2-3; 8 positions match TRBD2. V was pared by 0 bases and J by 4 bases, with 6 bases of the junction left unmatched. The CDR3 runs to 16 residues. In germline, CDR1 is SGHVS, CDR2 FNYEAQ. The CDR3 nucleotides are TGTGCCAGCAGCTTAGCGCGGGGACTAGTAGCAGATACGCAGTATTTT. Residues: CASSLARGLVADTQYF.

The rearrangement uses TRBV9 and TRBJ1-4, with D tentatively TRBD1 (5 bases). V lost 0 bases to trimming and J lost 4 bases, with 10 bases between them. Germline V gene lookup returns CDR1 SGDLS and CDR2 YYNGEE. The CDR3 runs to 15 residues. The CDR3 DNA reads as TGTGCCAGCAGCGTAGGGGGGGGTTTTAATGAAAAACTGTTTTTT. As protein: CASSVGGGFNEKLFF.

This clone was seen a few times. The genes are TRBV9 and TRBJ2-4, with a possible D match to TRBD1 (5 bases). CDR3 size: 13 residues. The germline gives CDR1 SGDLS, CDR2 YYNGEE. Trimming removed 4 bases at V and 8 bases at J, with 13 bases between. The CDR3 bases are TGTGCCAGCAGCCTGAGACAACAGGACATTCAGTACTTC. The encoded protein is CASSLRQQDIQYF.

The CDR3 spells CASSYSPNQPQHF. The DNA of the CDR3 is TGTGCCAGCAGTTACTCCCCAAATCAGCCCCAGCATTTT. The V gene is TRBV6-7, the J gene TRBJ1-5; D not resolved. TRBV6-7 is noted as an ORF with a role that remains uncertain. Trimming took 0 bases from V and 4 from J, leaving 4 bases between them. The CDR3 sequence is 13 residues long.

This rearrangement joins TRBV7-3 to TRBJ1-4; 10 nucleotides align to TRBD1. The germline gives CDR1 SGHTA, CDR2 FQGTGA. The CDR3 runs 16 residues. The V gene end was trimmed by 3 bases and the J gene end by 6 bases; junction bases not matched to a gene: 7. CDR3 nucleotides: TGTGCCAGCAGCTTTACGGGACAGGGGTTTGATGAAAAACTGTTTTTT. This encodes CASSFTGQGFDEKLFF.

This clone was seen a handful of times. The V call is TRBV2, the J call TRBJ2-1, with a possible D match to TRBD2 (5 bases). V lost 4 bases to trimming and J lost 4 bases, with 11 bases between them. This CDR3 has 14 residues. Germline V CDR1 and CDR2: SNHLY, FYNNEI. The CDR3 protein is CASSGNGIYNEQFF. The CDR3 DNA sequence: TGTGCCAGCAGTGGGAACGGGATTTACAATGAGCAGTTCTTC. The complete variable domain, with remaining parts taken from reference TRBV2 and TRBJ2-1, reads EPEVTQTPSHQVTQMGQEVILRCVPISNHLYFYWYRQILGQKVEFLVSFYNNEISEKSEIFDDQFSVERPDGSNFTLKIRSTKLEDSAMYFCASSGNGIYNEQFFGPGTRLTVL.

V usage is TRBV7-6 and J usage is TRBJ2-1, with 9 nucleotides matching TRBD1. The V segment lost 5 bases and the J segment 5 bases; nucleotides outside the gene matches: 7. Germline loops: CDR1 SGHVS, CDR2 FNYEAQ. The CDR3 has 15 residues. CDR3 protein: CASSLTGGAHNEQFF. In DNA, the CDR3 is TGTGCCAGCAGCCTCACAGGGGGCGCCCACAATGAGCAGTTCTTC.

The V and J genes are TRBV7-2 and TRBJ2-2; 7 positions agree with TRBD1. J was trimmed by 6 bases and V by 6 bases; bases with no gene match: 4. Looked up from germline, CDR1 is SGHTA and CDR2 is FQGNSA. CDR3 length: 13 residues. CDR3 loop: CASSRTGAGELFF. The DNA of the CDR3 is TGTGCCAGCAGTCGGACAGGAGCCGGGGAGCTGTTTTTT. Drawing the rest from reference TRBV7-2 and TRBJ2-2, the complete variable domain is GAGVSQSPSNKVTEKGKDVELRCDPISGHTALYWYRQSLGQGLEFLIYFQGNSAPDKSGLPSDRFSAERTGGSVSTLTIQRTQQEDSAVYLCASSRTGAGELFFGEGSRLTVL.

The rearrangement joins TRBV15 to TRBJ2-3; D not certain. Per germline, CDR1 LNHNV and CDR2 YYDKDF (reference sequence). This CDR3 region has 12 residues. Trimming removed 8 bases at V and 4 bases at J, with 10 bases between. As DNA, the CDR3 is TGTGCCACCGGGCATAGAGCAGATACGCAGTATTTT. Protein sequence: CATGHRADTQYF.

V gene TRBV5-1 combines with J gene TRBJ2-7; D might be TRBD2 (6 bases). Trimming left V 3 bases short and J 6 bases short, with 16 bases between. The CDR3 loop spans 14 amino acids. The germline CDR1 and CDR2 sequences are SGHRS and YFSETQ. CDR3 sequence reads: CASSWDSPRTEQYF. DNA for the CDR3: TGCGCCAGCAGCTGGGACTCCCCTCGAACCGAGCAGTACTTC.

The chain combines TRBV28 with TRBJ2-2, with 7 nucleotides matching TRBD1. The CDR3 totals 14 residues. Germline V CDR1 and CDR2: MDHEN, SYDVKM. V gave up 3 bases and J gave up 4 bases; unmatched junction bases: 2. The CDR3 region is CASSLWDSTGELFF. In DNA form, the CDR3 reads TGTGCCAGCAGTTTGTGGGACAGCACCGGGGAGCTGTTTTTT.

The chain links TRBV28 to TRBJ2-3, with D perhaps TRBD1 (5 bases). Germline V lookup: CDR1 MDHEN, CDR2 SYDVKM. With 7 bases removed from V and 2 bases from J, the gap between germline ends came to 16 bases. The CDR3 extends over 15 amino acids. The CDR3 protein is CASIPLDTSTDTQYF. Here the CDR3 DNA reads TGTGCCAGCATCCCACTGGACACCTCCACAGATACGCAGTATTTT.